This T cell receptor beta chain came from a study of human T cells and chemical hapten exposure. Time point given: patch test 1, 2 weeks after DPC sensitization. Treatment of the sample: therapeutic diphenylcyclopropenone sensitization with weekly scalp DPC. The starting material, unfractionated whole blood, was used for total RNA extraction. Regarding the study as a whole: There was no change with DPC sensitization in TCRs above 1 in 1000 frequency.

TCRdb recomputed calls from the RACE reads with MiXCR, one row per CDR3 protein. The sample holds under 450,000 distinct CDR3 sequences, more than 4.5% seen once. V dropped 6 bases and J dropped 0; count of bases not matched to a gene: 2. Germline V gene sequence: CDR1 SGHRS, CDR2 YFSETQ. The CDR3 has 14 amino acids. Turning to this clonotype: No antigen is known for it.

This chain joins TRBV5-1 and TRBJ2-2, with 7 nucleotides matching TRBD1. The receptor's source is a woman aged 45 to 65 with alopecia areata. Some clones in this sample may be carry-over from other donors' samples. The input for sequencing was whole blood, taken in connection with sensitization to the hapten diphenylcyclopropenone (DPC). The chain's CDR3 is CASTDRANTGELFF. The CDR3 region has the DNA TGCGCCAGCACTGACAGGGCGAACACCGGGGAGCTGTTTTTT.